The 8 T cell receptor beta chains presented below share a single source sample, sequenced in a study of blood T cell repertoires in COVID-19. TCRdb's copy holds only in-frame clones and misses some; the assay was immunoSEQ multiplex PCR. The sample lists roughly 60,000 clones, 80% to 90% occurring once. The sequenced material came from peripheral blood. The receptor set was obtained from a man at least 80 years old with acute or convalescent COVID-19.

The chain is built from TRBV5-1 and TRBJ2-1; tentative D call: TRBD2 (5 bases). There are 14 residues in the CDR3. Germline CDR1 is SGHRS and CDR2 is YFSETQ. The V end lost 3 bases, the J end lost 6 bases, and 13 bases lay between the germline ends. The CDR3 spells CASSSVANLNEQFF. The CDR3 region has the DNA TGCGCCAGCAGCTCTGTAGCGAACCTCAATGAGCAGTTCTTC.

The chain carries TRBV5-1 and TRBJ2-5, with TRBD2 as a possible D gene (6 bases). The V gene lost 0 bases and the J gene lost 5 bases, with 20 bases spanning the gap. Germline-derived CDR1 and CDR2 are SGHRS and YFSETQ. The CDR3 has 17 residues. CDR3 nucleotide sequence: TGCGCCAGCAGCTTGGCGGTTTTGCGGGGCCCGACGGAGACCCAGTACTTC. Amino acid sequence: CASSLAVLRGPTETQYF.

In its sample, this clone was seen once. The CDR3 protein is CASSQDRLAGGRKTQYF. The CDR3 DNA follows: TGTGCCAGCAGCCAAGATAGGCTAGCGGGGGGGCGAAAGACCCAGTACTTC. This chain joins TRBV3-1 (or the pseudogene TRBV3-2) and TRBJ2-5; 12 bases match TRBD2. The V and J ends lost 0 bases and 6 bases, in that order; junction bases with no gene match: 8. Germline values: CDR1 LGHDT, CDR2 YNNKEL (reference sequence). The CDR3 loop spans 17 amino acids.

The rearrangement joins TRBV6-5 to TRBJ2-7; possibly TRBD1 for D (6 bases). In germline, CDR1 is MNHEY, CDR2 SVGAGI. The CDR3 runs to 14 residues. Trimming removed 6 bases at V and 4 bases at J, with 16 bases between. The CDR3 is CASSTDRSRYEQYF. CDR3 DNA: TGTGCCAGCAGCACCGACAGGTCTCGGTACGAGCAGTACTTC.

The CDR3 reads CSAQTGSSYEQYF. The CDR3, as DNA: TGCAGCGCCCAGACAGGGAGCTCCTACGAGCAGTACTTC. The gene calls are TRBV29-1 and TRBJ2-7, with 7 bases fitting TRBD1. This CDR3 spans 13 amino acids. Germline V gives CDR1 SQVTM, CDR2 ANQGSEA. The V gene end was trimmed by 7 bases and the J gene end by 0 bases; junction bases not matched to a gene: 6.

This rearrangement joins TRBV5-1 to TRBJ1-3, with 7 bases that match TRBD1. Losses at the gene ends were 0 bases for V and 4 bases for J; bases not matched to a gene: 4. CDR3 length: 15 amino acids. CDR1 is SGHRS, CDR2 YFSETQ, per germline. Here the CDR3 reads CASSLVGGSGNTIYF. The CDR3 bases are TGCGCCAGCAGCTTGGTAGGGGGCTCCGGAAACACCATATATTTT.

The rearrangement uses TRBV2 and TRBJ1-1; perhaps TRBD1 as D (6 bases). CDR3 size: 16 residues. V shed 2 bases and J shed 0 bases, with 13 bases lying between them. Germline V gene sequence: CDR1 SNHLY, CDR2 FYNNEI. The CDR3: CASSEQGLPMNTEAFF. DNA of the CDR3: TGTGCCAGCAGTGAACAGGGGTTGCCCATGAACACTGAAGCTTTCTTT.

The genes are TRBV18 and TRBJ2-7; TRBD1 is a possible D gene (5 bases). Germline CDR1 KGHSH, CDR2 LQKENI. CDR3 length: 14 amino acids. Trimming shortened V by 1 base and J by 0 bases, and 7 bases separated the two germline ends. The CDR3 spells CASSPLDNSYEQYF. CDR3 DNA sequence: TGTGCCAGCTCACCACTGGACAACTCCTACGAGCAGTACTTC.